The 19 T cell receptor beta chains presented below share a single source sample, sequenced in a study of persistence of HIV-infected CD4 T cells. The libraries were made with immunoSEQ version 4 in survey mode. The repertoire was sequenced with immunoSEQ multiplex PCR; TCRdb's copy has only in-frame clones and lacks some. The data hold over 10,000 clones, with 60% to 80% observed a single time. Cells were stimulated with overlapping HIV-1 Gag 15-mer peptides. Responding CD4+ T cells were sorted by upregulation of both CD40 ligand and CD69. Antigens for these TCRs are unknown. The specimen comprised CD4+ T cells sorted from PBMCs after approximately 19-hour stimulation, sampled from a patient who received antiretroviral therapy. These receptors originate from an adult man with HIV who was CMV-seropositive.

This clone is labeled as medium-sized (0.01 to 0.1%). The chain employs TRBV2 and TRBJ2-2; the D gene is possibly TRBD1 (5 bases). Trimming removed 7 bases from V and 1 base from J, with 7 bases in between. The CDR3 is made up of 13 amino acids. Germline assignment: CDR1 SNHLY and CDR2 FYNNEI. In DNA, the CDR3 is TGTGCCAGCAAACAGGTGAACACCGGGGAGCTGTTTTTT. Its protein is CASKQVNTGELFF.

This rearrangement joins TRBV19 to TRBJ1-1; 10 nucleotides align to TRBD1. This CDR3 spans 15 amino acids. V shed 5 bases, J shed 4 bases, and the junction held 7 bases outside the gene matches. In germline, CDR1 is LNHDA, CDR2 SQIVND (reference sequence). The CDR3 nucleotides read TGTGCCAGTAGTCCTCTCCGGGACAGGGGCACTGAAGCTTTCTTT. It is translated as CASSPLRDRGTEAFF.

This clone turned up a few times. The chain recombines TRBV7-2 with TRBJ1-1; D gene unclear. With 2 bases removed from V and 2 bases from J, the gap between germline ends came to 12 bases. The germline V gene has CDR1 SGHTA and CDR2 FQGNSA. The CDR3 has 15 amino acids. CDR3 sequence reads: CASSLKGDLNTEAFF. For the CDR3, the DNA is TGTGCCAGCAGCTTAAAGGGCGATCTCAACACTGAAGCTTTCTTT.

Regarding this clone: At one end the junction does not follow the germline gene, possibly because of a read error. The chain recombines TRBV7-7 with TRBJ2-1; 7 nucleotides line up with TRBD1. CDR1 and CDR2 (germline): SSHAT, FNYEAQ (reference sequence). CDR3 length: 15 amino acids. The DNA for the CDR3 is TGTGCTAGCAGCTTAGCAGGGACAGATGACAATGAGCAGTTCTTC. This translates into CASSLAGTDDNEQFF.

The chain employs TRBV2 and TRBJ2-2; D tentatively reads TRBD1 or TRBD2 (5 bases each). Deletions cut 6 bases from V and 1 base from J, with 12 bases between. The CDR3 covers 15 residues. Per germline, CDR1 SNHLY and CDR2 FYNNEI. Here the CDR3 reads CASSEMRGNTGELFF. As DNA, the CDR3 is TGTGCCAGCAGCGAAATGAGGGGGAACACCGGGGAGCTGTTTTTT.

A word on this clone: A read error may account for a junction end that differs from germline. This sequence joins TRBV29-1 and TRBJ1-5; 7 nucleotides line up with TRBD1. The CDR3 spans 14 residues. Germline V lookup: CDR1 SQVTM, CDR2 ANQGSEA. The CDR3: CSVEVDRGNQPQHF. The CDR3 bases are TGCAGCGTCGAAGTCGACAGGGGCAATCAGCCCCAGCATTTT.

V and J are TRBV19 and TRBJ1-2, with TRBD1 matching 7 bases. Germline lookup yields CDR1 LNHDA and CDR2 SQIVND (reference sequence). This CDR3 has 14 residues. The J segment lost 7 bases and the V segment lost 0 bases, leaving 5 bases of the junction unmatched. The CDR3 spells CASSIDLWDSGYTF. In DNA form, the CDR3 reads TGTGCCAGTAGTATAGATCTATGGGACAGTGGCTACACCTTC.

V gene TRBV5-1 combines with J gene TRBJ1-6; weak D call: TRBD1 (6 bases). The CDR3 has 16 amino acids. Germline CDR1 reads SGHRS; CDR2 reads YFSETQ. The V end lost 2 bases, the J end lost 8 bases, and 17 bases lay between the germline ends. CDR3 nucleotides: TGCGCCAGCAGCTTAACTTACAGGGCAAGTGATTCACCCCTCCACTTT. Its protein is CASSLTYRASDSPLHF.

V is TRBV7-2 and J is TRBJ1-2; 11 bases map to TRBD1. The CDR3 totals 18 residues. The germline gives CDR1 SGHTA, CDR2 FQGNSA. The ends lost 5 bases at V and 0 bases at J; junction bases unmatched: 11. CDR3 loop: CASSPRGTGGGTNYGYTF. Written as DNA, the CDR3 is TGTGCCAGCAGCCCTCGGGGGACAGGGGGAGGAACTAACTATGGCTACACCTTC.

This chain joins TRBV9 and TRBJ2-7; 8 bases align to TRBD2. Trimming took 0 bases from V and 1 from J; bases not matched to a gene: 6. Germline V gene sequence: CDR1 SGDLS, CDR2 YYNGEE. The CDR3 totals 16 residues. CDR3 in DNA: TGTGCCAGCAGCGTAGGAAGCGGGAGTAGGTCCTACGAGCAGTACTTC. Amino acid sequence: CASSVGSGSRSYEQYF.

The chain is built from TRBV29-1 and TRBJ1-2; a possible D gene is TRBD1 (5 bases). CDR3 length equals 12 residues. Trimming stripped 6 bases from V and 7 bases from J, with 15 bases between. Germline assignment: CDR1 SQVTM and CDR2 ANQGSEA. The CDR3 sequence: CSVRGSLGGYTF. CDR3 in DNA: TGCAGCGTACGGGGGTCATTGGGTGGCTACACCTTC. Supplemented by reference TRBV29-1 and TRBJ1-2, the full variable domain reads SAVISQKPSRDICQRGTSLTIQCQVDSQVTMMFWYRQQPGQSLTLIATANQGSEATYESGFVIDKFPISRPNLTFSTLTVSNMSPEDSSIYLCSVRGSLGGYTFGSGTRLTVV.

This clone has just one count. The CDR3 region is CASSSQLSSYNSPLHF. The CDR3 DNA sequence: TGTGCCAGCAGTTCCCAGCTGAGCTCCTATAATTCACCCCTCCACTTT. The chain joins TRBV6-5 to TRBJ1-6, with D unresolved. Germline values: CDR1 MNHEY, CDR2 SVGAGI. The CDR3 contains 16 residues. Trimming left V 4 bases short and J 0 bases short, with 10 bases between.

The chain is built from TRBV4-1 and TRBJ2-5, with no clear D. Trimming removed 3 bases at V and 1 base at J, with 9 bases between. Germline CDR1 MGHRA, CDR2 YSYEKL. This CDR3 contains 14 residues. In nucleotides, the CDR3 is TGCGCCAGCAGCCAGGGCCTTTTCCAAGAGACCCAGTACTTC. This translates into CASSQGLFQETQYF.

V and J are TRBV7-2 and TRBJ1-6; 9 bases match TRBD1. The CDR3 contains 15 residues. Trimming removed 5 bases from V and 10 bases from J; junction bases left unmatched: 9. Germline V lookup: CDR1 SGHTA, CDR2 FQGNSA. The CDR3 protein is CASSTETGGRSPLHF. The CDR3 nucleotides read TGTGCCAGCAGCACTGAAACAGGGGGCCGGTCACCCCTCCACTTT.

This clone has a handful of counts. The chain's CDR3 is CASSQDLAGGNTIYF. In DNA, the CDR3 is TGTGCCAGCAGCCAAGACTTAGCGGGAGGAAACACCATATATTTT. The V and J genes are TRBV3-1 (or the pseudogene TRBV3-2) and TRBJ1-3; unclear D gene. The germline V gene has CDR1 LGHDT and CDR2 YNNKEL (reference sequence). Trimming removed 0 bases from V and 4 bases from J, with 10 bases in between. The CDR3 contains 15 residues.

The gene calls are TRBV12-3 or TRBV12-4 and TRBJ1-3, with D uncertain. Trimming removed 6 bases at V and 8 bases at J, with 8 bases between. The CDR3 loop spans 11 amino acids. CDR3 nucleotide sequence: TGTGCCAGCAGCGCTGCGGACACCATATATTTT. Protein: CASSAADTIYF.

This clone was observed a few times. The chain carries TRBV3-1 (or the pseudogene TRBV3-2) and TRBJ1-1; maybe TRBD1 (6 bases). V lost 4 bases and J 4 bases, leaving 13 bases between the germline ends. The CDR3 has 14 amino acids. Per the germline V gene, CDR1 is LGHDT and CDR2 is YNNKEL (reference sequence). The CDR3 region is CASSRLTGSTEAFF. Written as DNA, the CDR3 is TGTGCCAGCAGCCGTCTCACAGGGAGCACTGAAGCTTTCTTT.

This clone appeared once. This chain joins TRBV6-5 and TRBJ1-2, with D unclear. Germline values: CDR1 MNHEY, CDR2 SVGAGI. This CDR3 is built from 11 residues. V was cut by 6 bases and J by 4 bases, with 6 bases left in between. The DNA of the CDR3 is TGTGCCAGCAGACAGATCTATGGCTACACCTTC. Translated, it gives CASRQIYGYTF.

This clone came up a few times. The CDR3 region is CASTPPMNTEAFF. In nucleotides, the CDR3 is TGTGCCAGCACCCCGCCCATGAACACTGAAGCTTTCTTT. The chain combines TRBV12-3 or TRBV12-4 with TRBJ1-1, with D uncertain. CDR3 length equals 13 residues. The V end was cut by 7 bases, the J end by 0 bases, with 9 bases between.